This TCR beta chain was captured in a study of Ad26.COV2.S vaccination and SARS-CoV-2 variants. Treatment noted: 15 to 20 received Ad26.COV2.S at low or high dose, single or two shots; about 5 received placebo; per-sample allocation not given. Following the first vaccine or placebo injection, samples were taken on day 63. Wuhan-strain spike was delivered by a replication-incompetent Ad26 vector. Only in-frame clones appear in the TCRdb table, and some are missing; sequencing was by immunoSEQ multiplex PCR. Of over 400,000 clones listed, 89% are singletons. The length of the CDR3 is 14 residues. Per the germline V gene, CDR1 is SGHNT and CDR2 is YENEEA. V shed 3 bases and J shed 0 bases, with 7 bases lying between them.

The material was peripheral blood, obtained in a trial of Ad26.COV2.S vaccine versus placebo. The clonotype originates from a person aged 18-65 years who received the Ad26.COV2.S COVID-19 vaccine or a placebo. The gene calls are TRBV11-3 and TRBJ2-3; D unclear. Written as DNA, the CDR3 is TGTGCCAGCAGCTTGACCAGGAGCACAGATACGCAGTATTTT. Residues: CASSLTRSTDTQYF.